This T cell receptor beta chain was observed in a study of OX40 agonist ivuxolimab in advanced cancers. Using immunoSEQ multiplex PCR, the repertoire was profiled, and TCRdb retains in-frame clones only, with some absent. This table has 50,000 to 70,000 clones, about 88% appearing once. The specimen was CD4+ or CD8+ T cells sorted from blood, collected in a trial of the OX40 agonist ivuxolimab. This sequence originates from an adult with an advanced solid tumor such as melanoma, head and neck, liver or kidney cancer.

CDR3: CASSPQTGGITGELFF. CDR3 DNA: TGTGCCAGCTCACCTCAGACGGGGGGGATCACCGGGGAGCTGTTTTTT. The chain couples TRBV18 to TRBJ2-2; 8 positions agree with TRBD2. The CDR3 runs to 16 residues. The germline CDR1 and CDR2 sequences are KGHSH and LQKENI. The J segment lost 4 bases and the V segment lost 3 bases, leaving 7 bases of the junction unmatched.